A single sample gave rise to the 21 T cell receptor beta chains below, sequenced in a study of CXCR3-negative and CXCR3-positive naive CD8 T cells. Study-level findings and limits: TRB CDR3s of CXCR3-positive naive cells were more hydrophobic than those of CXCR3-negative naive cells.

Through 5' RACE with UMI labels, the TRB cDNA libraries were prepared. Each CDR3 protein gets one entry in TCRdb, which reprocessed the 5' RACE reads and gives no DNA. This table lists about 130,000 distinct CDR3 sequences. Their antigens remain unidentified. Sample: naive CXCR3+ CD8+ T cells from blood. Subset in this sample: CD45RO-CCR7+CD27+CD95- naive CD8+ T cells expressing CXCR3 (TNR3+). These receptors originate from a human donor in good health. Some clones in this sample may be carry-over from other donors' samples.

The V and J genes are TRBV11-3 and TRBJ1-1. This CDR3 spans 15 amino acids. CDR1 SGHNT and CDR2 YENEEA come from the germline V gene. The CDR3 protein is CASSPIGEEDTEAFF. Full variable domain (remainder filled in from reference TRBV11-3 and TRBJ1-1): EAGVVQSPRYKIIEKKQPVAFWCNPISGHNTLYWYLQNLGQGPELLIRYENEEAVDDSQLPKDRFSAERLKGVDSTLKIQPAELGDSAVYLCASSPIGEEDTEAFFGQGTRLTVV.

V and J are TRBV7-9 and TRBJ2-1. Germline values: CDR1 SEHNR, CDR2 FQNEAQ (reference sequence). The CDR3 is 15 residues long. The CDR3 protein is CASSLVGGSLDEQFF.

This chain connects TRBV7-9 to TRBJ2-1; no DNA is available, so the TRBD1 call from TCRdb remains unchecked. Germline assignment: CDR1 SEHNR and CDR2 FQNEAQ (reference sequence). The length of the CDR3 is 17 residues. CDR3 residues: CASSGPTTISGGDEQFF.

The CDR3 loop reads CASRDRGPEQFF. V gene TRBV27 combines with J gene TRBJ2-1; without DNA, the TCRdb call of TRBD1 cannot be checked. Germline V gives CDR1 MNHEY, CDR2 SMNVEV (reference sequence). CDR3 size: 12 residues.

The CDR3 spells CASSSMDRIQETQYF. The genes are TRBV28 and TRBJ2-5; without DNA, the TCRdb call of TRBD1 cannot be checked. In germline, CDR1 is MDHEN, CDR2 SYDVKM. This CDR3 region has 15 residues.

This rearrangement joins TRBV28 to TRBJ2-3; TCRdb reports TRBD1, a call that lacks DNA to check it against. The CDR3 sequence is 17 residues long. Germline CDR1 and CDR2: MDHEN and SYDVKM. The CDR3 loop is CASSRRDRTTSTDTQYF. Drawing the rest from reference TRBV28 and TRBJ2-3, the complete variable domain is DVKVTQSSRYLVKRTGEKVFLECVQDMDHENMFWYRQDPGLGLRLIYFSYDVKMKEKGDIPEGYSVSREKKERFSLILESASTNQTSMYLCASSRRDRTTSTDTQYFGPGTRLTVL.

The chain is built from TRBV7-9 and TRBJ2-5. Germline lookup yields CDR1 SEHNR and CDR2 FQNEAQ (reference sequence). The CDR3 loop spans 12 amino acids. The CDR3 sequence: CASTSGEETQYF.

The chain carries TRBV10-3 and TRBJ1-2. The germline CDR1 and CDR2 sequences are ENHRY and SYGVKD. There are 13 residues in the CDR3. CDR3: CAISDVANYGYTF.

The CDR3 sequence: CASTRSGPQHF. The gene calls are TRBV28 and TRBJ1-5. CDR1 is MDHEN and CDR2 is SYDVKM in the germline V gene. The CDR3 is 11 residues long.

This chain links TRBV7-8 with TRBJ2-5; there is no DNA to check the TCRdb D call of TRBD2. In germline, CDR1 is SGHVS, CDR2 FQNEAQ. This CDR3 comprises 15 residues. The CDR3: CASSTFGGGEETQYF.

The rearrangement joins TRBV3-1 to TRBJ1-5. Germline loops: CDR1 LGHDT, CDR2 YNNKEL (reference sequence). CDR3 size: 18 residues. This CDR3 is CASSQDYGSLHSNQPQHF.

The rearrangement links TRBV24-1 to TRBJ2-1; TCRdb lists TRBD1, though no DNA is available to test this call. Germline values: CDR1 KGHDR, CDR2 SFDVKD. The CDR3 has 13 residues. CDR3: CATRGTGENEQFF.

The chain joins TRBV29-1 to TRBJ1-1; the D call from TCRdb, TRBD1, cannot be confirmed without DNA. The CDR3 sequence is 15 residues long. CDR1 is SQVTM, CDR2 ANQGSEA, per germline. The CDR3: CSVEETGKENTEAFF.

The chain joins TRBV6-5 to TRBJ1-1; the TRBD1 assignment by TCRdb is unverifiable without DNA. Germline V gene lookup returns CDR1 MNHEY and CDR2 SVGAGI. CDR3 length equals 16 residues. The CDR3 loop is CASRRQTGGRGTEAFF.

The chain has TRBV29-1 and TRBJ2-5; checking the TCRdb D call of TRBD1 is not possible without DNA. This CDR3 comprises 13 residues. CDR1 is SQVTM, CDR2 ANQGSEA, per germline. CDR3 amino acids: CSVETGTGETQYF.

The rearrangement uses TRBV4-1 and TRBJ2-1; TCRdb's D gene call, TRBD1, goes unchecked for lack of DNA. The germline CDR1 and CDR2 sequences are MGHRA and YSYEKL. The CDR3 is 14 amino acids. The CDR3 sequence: CASSQSGTGHEQFF.

CDR3 amino acids: CASSTRGGSSYEQYF. The chain links TRBV7-9 to TRBJ2-7; TCRdb names TRBD2, which stays unverified in the absence of DNA. The CDR3 is 15 amino acids. Germline CDR1 reads SEHNR; CDR2 reads FQNEAQ (reference sequence).

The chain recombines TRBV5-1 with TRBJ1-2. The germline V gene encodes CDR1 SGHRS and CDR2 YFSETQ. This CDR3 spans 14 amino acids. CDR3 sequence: CASREDRGAFGYTF.

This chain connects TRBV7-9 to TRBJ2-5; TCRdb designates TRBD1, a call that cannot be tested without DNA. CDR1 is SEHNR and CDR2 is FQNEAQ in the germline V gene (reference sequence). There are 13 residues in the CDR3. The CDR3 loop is CASTPPSGETQYF.

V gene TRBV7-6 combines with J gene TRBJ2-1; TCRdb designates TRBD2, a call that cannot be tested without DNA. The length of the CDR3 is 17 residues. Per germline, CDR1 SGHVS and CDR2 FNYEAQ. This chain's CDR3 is CASSLPTSGGGSNEQFF. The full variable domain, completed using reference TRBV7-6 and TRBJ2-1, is GAGVSQSPRYKVTKRGQDVALRCDPISGHVSLYWYRQALGQGPEFLTYFNYEAQQDKSGLPNDRFSAERPEGSISTLTIQRTEQRDSAMYRCASSLPTSGGGSNEQFFGPGTRLTVL.

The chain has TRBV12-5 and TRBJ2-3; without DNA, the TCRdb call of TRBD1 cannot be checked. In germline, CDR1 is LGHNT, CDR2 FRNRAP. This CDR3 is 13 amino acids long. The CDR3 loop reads CASERTARDTQYF.